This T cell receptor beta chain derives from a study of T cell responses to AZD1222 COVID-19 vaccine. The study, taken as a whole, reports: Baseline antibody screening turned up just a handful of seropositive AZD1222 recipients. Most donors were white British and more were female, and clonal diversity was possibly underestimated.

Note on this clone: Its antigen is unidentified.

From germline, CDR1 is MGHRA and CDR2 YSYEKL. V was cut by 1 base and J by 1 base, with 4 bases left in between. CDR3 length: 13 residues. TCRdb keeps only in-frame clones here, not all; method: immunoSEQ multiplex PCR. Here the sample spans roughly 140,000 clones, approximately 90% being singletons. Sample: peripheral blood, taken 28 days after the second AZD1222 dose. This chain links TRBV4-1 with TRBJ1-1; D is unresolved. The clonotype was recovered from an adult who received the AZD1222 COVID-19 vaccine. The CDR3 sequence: CASSQVRNTEAFF. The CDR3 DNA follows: TGCGCCAGCAGCCAAGTTAGGAACACTGAAGCTTTCTTT.